The 18 T cell receptor beta chains given below trace back to one sample, sequenced in a study of blood T cells in healthy people across ages. A second PCR, run for roughly 7 to 12 cycles, used a sample-barcoded 5' primer plus a J-beta primer mix. TCRdb fed the 5' RACE reads into MiXCR, producing one record per CDR3 protein. The repertoire holds about a million distinct CDR3 sequences, with 35% to 40% as singletons. Material: blood. These receptors all come from a man aged 18 to 30 in good health.

J is TRBJ1-1 and V is TRBV6-5, with no clear D. Trimming took 7 bases from V and 4 from J, leaving 13 bases between them. The CDR3 is 13 residues long. Germline CDR1 and CDR2: MNHEY and SVGAGI. Here the CDR3 reads CASNQPSGTEAFF. In nucleotides, the CDR3 is TGTGCCAGCAACCAGCCTTCCGGCACTGAAGCTTTCTTT.

This clonotype was seen once. The rearrangement joins TRBV6-5 to TRBJ2-4; TRBD1 matches at 7 bases. Unmatched junction bases numbered 14, after V lost 2 bases and J lost 13 bases. From germline, CDR1 is MNHEY and CDR2 SVGAGI. The CDR3 runs 15 residues. The CDR3 bases are TGTGCCAGCAGTTACGGGGAACAGGGGTACAATGAGCAGTACTTC. This codes for CASSYGEQGYNEQYF.

CDR3 sequence (DNA): TGCAGTGCTCTTAGCGGGGGCCCCACAGATACGCAGTATTTT. It translates to CSALSGGPTDTQYF. The chain carries TRBV20-1 and TRBJ2-3; 9 bases are shared with TRBD2. The trim removed 5 bases at V and 2 bases at J, leaving 5 bases unmatched. The germline gives CDR1 DFQATT, CDR2 SNEGSKA (reference sequence). CDR3 size: 14 residues.

This sequence joins TRBV20-1 and TRBJ2-7; TRBD1 is a possible D gene (5 bases). CDR3 length: 13 residues. Germline V gene data show CDR1 as DFQATT and CDR2 as SNEGSKA (reference sequence). V shed 6 bases and J shed 6 bases, with 18 bases lying between them. In DNA, the CDR3 is TGCAGTGCCTCGGCCAGGGAAGGCAGCGAGCAGTACTTC. Residues: CSASAREGSEQYF.

This clonotype was picked up a small number of times. The chain couples TRBV29-1 to TRBJ2-1; TRBD2 matches at 12 bases. V dropped 7 bases and J dropped 4; count of bases not matched to a gene: 5. The CDR3 length is 14 residues. The germline V gene has CDR1 SQVTM and CDR2 ANQGSEA. CDR3 DNA sequence: TGCAGCGCTGTGACTAGCGGGGGATACAATGAGCAGTTCTTC. It yields the protein CSAVTSGGYNEQFF.

This clonotype was counted a few times. The rearrangement joins TRBV9 to TRBJ2-3; possibly TRBD1 or TRBD2 for D (5 bases each). V dropped 2 bases and J dropped 4 bases, with 17 bases sitting between them. Germline CDR1 is SGDLS and CDR2 is YYNGEE. This CDR3 has 16 residues. This CDR3 reads CASSVRGDLNSDTQYF. The CDR3 bases are TGTGCCAGCAGCGTCCGGGGCGACCTCAATTCAGATACGCAGTATTTT. Complete variable domain (other parts from reference TRBV9 and TRBJ2-3): DSGVTQTPKHLITATGQRVTLRCSPRSGDLSVYWYQQSLDQGLQFLIQYYNGEERAKGNILERFSAQQFPDLHSELNLSSLELGDSALYFCASSVRGDLNSDTQYFGPGTRLTVL.

The rearrangement links TRBV6-2 or TRBV6-3 to TRBJ2-7; 9 nucleotides agree with TRBD2. The germline V gene has CDR1 MNHEY and CDR2 SVGEGT. This CDR3 comprises 19 residues. V shed 6 bases and J 7 bases; nucleotides not matched to a gene: 25. The DNA of the CDR3 is TGTGCCAGCAGGATTGGGACTAGCAGGTCACACGGTCCCTACAATGAGCAGTACTTC. Protein sequence: CASRIGTSRSHGPYNEQYF.

The chain is built from TRBV27 and TRBJ1-2, with D tentatively TRBD1 (6 bases). The CDR3 extends over 12 amino acids. Trimming pared 2 bases from V and 8 bases from J, leaving 9 bases between. In germline, CDR1 is MNHEY, CDR2 SMNVEV (reference sequence). The CDR3 protein is CASSLDRLGYTF. The CDR3 DNA follows: TGTGCCAGCAGTTTAGACAGGCTGGGCTACACCTTC.

This chain joins TRBV29-1 and TRBJ1-1; 7 nucleotides agree with TRBD1. This CDR3 is 13 amino acids long. Germline V gene data show CDR1 as SQVTM and CDR2 as ANQGSEA. The V and J ends lost 7 bases and 1 base, in that order; junction bases with no gene match: 6. The CDR3 nucleotides are TGCAGCGCTTTTGGGACAGCGAACACTGAAGCTTTCTTT. Amino acid sequence: CSAFGTANTEAFF.

V is TRBV9 and J is TRBJ1-2; maybe TRBD1 (5 bases). This CDR3 is 14 amino acids long. V lost 3 bases, J lost 6 bases, and 15 bases lay in between. CDR1 is SGDLS, CDR2 YYNGEE, per germline. CDR3 nucleotide sequence: TGTGCCAGCAGCGAGGGACTGAGGGACCATGGCTACACCTTC. This translates into CASSEGLRDHGYTF.

The chain combines TRBV2 with TRBJ1-1; D not certain. Germline V CDR1 and CDR2: SNHLY, FYNNEI. The CDR3 is 14 residues long. The V end was cut by 4 bases, the J end by 4 bases, with 13 bases between. CDR3 DNA sequence: TGTGCCAGCAGTGGATCGGTCGTCGGCACTGAAGCTTTCTTT. It specifies CASSGSVVGTEAFF.

A single count supports this clonotype. This chain connects TRBV28 to TRBJ1-1; D unresolved. The CDR3 runs to 16 residues. Trimming took off 7 bases at V and 5 bases at J, with 23 bases between the two ends. Germline loops: CDR1 MDHEN, CDR2 SYDVKM. CDR3 bases: TGTGCCAGCAATTCCCCTTCACTCCTTAGTAGGACTGAAGCTTTCTTT. It is translated as CASNSPSLLSRTEAFF.

The CDR3 coding sequence is TGCGCCAGCAGCCAAGATGGCACTAGCGGGGGGCACAATGAGCAGTACTTC. It yields the protein CASSQDGTSGGHNEQYF. The chain uses TRBV4-3 and TRBJ2-7; TRBD2 matches at 12 bases. Germline V gene lookup returns CDR1 LGHNA and CDR2 YSLEER. V lost 0 bases, J lost 7 bases, and 10 bases stayed unmatched. This CDR3 comprises 17 residues.

This clonotype was recorded a few times. This chain connects TRBV6-6 to TRBJ1-5; 9 bases agree with TRBD1. In germline, CDR1 is MNHNY, CDR2 SVGAGI (reference sequence). The CDR3 totals 17 residues. Unmatched junction bases numbered 9, after V lost 6 bases and J lost 0 bases. CDR3 nucleotides: TGTGCCAGCAGCCAGGGACAGGGCATACGTAGCAATCAGCCCCAGCATTTT. Encoded protein: CASSQGQGIRSNQPQHF.

This clonotype was counted a few times. CDR3 amino acids: CASSTSGGAGNIQYF. CDR3 nucleotide sequence: TGTGCCAGCAGTACTAGCGGGGGGGCAGGAAACATTCAGTACTTC. The chain couples TRBV6-5 to TRBJ2-4, with TRBD2 matching over 13 bases. After removal of 5 bases from V and 6 bases from J, the junction contained 4 bases not matched to a gene. Germline values: CDR1 MNHEY, CDR2 SVGAGI. The CDR3 length is 15 residues.

The V call is TRBV4-3, the J call TRBJ2-3; 12 bases fit TRBD2. The CDR3 runs to 19 residues. Germline CDR1 LGHNA, CDR2 YSLEER. V lost 2 bases and J lost 4; bases outside the gene matches: 13. The DNA for the CDR3 is TGCGCCAGCAGCCAACGTCTAGCGGGGGGGCCCTTTAATCCAGATACGCAGTATTTT. Encoded protein: CASSQRLAGGPFNPDTQYF.

This chain uses TRBV7-2 with TRBJ1-2, with D hard to call. Germline V lookup: CDR1 SGHTA, CDR2 FQGNSA. The CDR3 contains 13 residues. Trimming pared 2 bases from V and 8 bases from J, leaving 12 bases between. CDR3 DNA: TGTGCCAGCAGCTTAACCCCGAGCGGGGGCTACACCTTC. It translates to CASSLTPSGGYTF.

The chain links TRBV11-2 to TRBJ2-1; the match to TRBD2 covers 7 bases. V trimming: 3 bases; J trimming: 6 bases; junction bases outside the gene matches: 20. The CDR3 spans 19 residues. Looked up from germline, CDR1 is SGHAT and CDR2 is FQNNGV. The CDR3 sequence is CASSLKPGRGGRDFNEQFF. The CDR3 DNA is TGTGCCAGCAGCTTGAAACCGGGTAGGGGAGGGAGGGATTTCAATGAGCAGTTCTTC.